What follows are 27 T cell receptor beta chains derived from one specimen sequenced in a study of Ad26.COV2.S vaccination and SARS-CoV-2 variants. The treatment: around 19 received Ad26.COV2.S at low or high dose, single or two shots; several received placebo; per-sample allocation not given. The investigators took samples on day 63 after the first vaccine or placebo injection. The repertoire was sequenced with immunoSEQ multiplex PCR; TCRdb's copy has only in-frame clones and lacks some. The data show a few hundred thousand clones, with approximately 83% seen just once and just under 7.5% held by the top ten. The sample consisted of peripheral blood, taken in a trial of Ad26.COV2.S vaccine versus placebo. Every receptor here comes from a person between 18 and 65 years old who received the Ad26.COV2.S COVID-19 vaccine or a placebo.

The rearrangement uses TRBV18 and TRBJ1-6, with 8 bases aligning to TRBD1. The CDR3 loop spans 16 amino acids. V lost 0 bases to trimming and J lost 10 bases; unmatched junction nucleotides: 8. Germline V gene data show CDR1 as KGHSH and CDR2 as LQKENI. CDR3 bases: TGTGCCAGCTCACCACCGGAGACAGGGGTTGAATCACCCCTCCACTTT. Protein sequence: CASSPPETGVESPLHF.

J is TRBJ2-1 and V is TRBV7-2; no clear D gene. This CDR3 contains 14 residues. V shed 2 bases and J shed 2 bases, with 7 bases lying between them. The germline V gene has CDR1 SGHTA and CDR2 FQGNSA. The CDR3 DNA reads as TGTGCCAGCAGCTTACAGTCCCCCTACAATGAGCAGTTCTTC. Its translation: CASSLQSPYNEQFF.

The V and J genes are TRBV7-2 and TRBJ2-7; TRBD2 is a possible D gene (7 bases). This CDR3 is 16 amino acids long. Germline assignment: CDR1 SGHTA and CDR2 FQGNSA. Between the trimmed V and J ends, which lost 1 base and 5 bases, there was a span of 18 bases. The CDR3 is CASSLVGRGGADEQYF. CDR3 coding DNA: TGTGCCAGCAGCTTAGTTGGTCGTGGGGGGGCAGACGAGCAGTACTTC.

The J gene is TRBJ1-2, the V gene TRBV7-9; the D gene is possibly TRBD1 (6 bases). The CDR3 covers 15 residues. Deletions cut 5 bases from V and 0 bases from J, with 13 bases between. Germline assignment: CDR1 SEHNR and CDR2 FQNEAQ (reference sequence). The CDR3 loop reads CASSPRGGPNYGYTF. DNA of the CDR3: TGTGCCAGCAGCCCGAGGGGGGGGCCTAACTATGGCTACACCTTC.

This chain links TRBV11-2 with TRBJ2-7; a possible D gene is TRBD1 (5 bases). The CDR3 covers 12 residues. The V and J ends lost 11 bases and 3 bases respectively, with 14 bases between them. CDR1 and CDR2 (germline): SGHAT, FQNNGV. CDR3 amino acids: CAQGKLSYEQYF. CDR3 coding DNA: TGTGCCCAGGGAAAACTGAGCTACGAGCAGTACTTC.

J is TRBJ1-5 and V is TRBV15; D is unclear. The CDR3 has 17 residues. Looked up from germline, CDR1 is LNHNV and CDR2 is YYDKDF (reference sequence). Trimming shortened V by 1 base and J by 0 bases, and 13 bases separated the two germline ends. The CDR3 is CATSRGTYLNSNQPQHF. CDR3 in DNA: TGTGCCACCAGCAGAGGCACATACCTGAATAGCAATCAGCCCCAGCATTTT. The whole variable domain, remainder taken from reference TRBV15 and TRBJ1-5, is DAMVIQNPRYQVTQFGKPVTLSCSQTLNHNVMYWYQQKSSQAPKLLFHYYDKDFNNEADTPDNFQSRRPNTSFCFLDIRSPGLGDTAMYLCATSRGTYLNSNQPQHFGDGTRLSIL.

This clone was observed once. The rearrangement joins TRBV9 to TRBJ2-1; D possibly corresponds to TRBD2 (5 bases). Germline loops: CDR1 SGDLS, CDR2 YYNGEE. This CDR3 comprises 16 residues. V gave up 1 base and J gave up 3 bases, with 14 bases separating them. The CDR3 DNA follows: TGTGCCAGCAGCGTACTTGGGAGTGCGGGCTACAATGAGCAGTTCTTC. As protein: CASSVLGSAGYNEQFF.

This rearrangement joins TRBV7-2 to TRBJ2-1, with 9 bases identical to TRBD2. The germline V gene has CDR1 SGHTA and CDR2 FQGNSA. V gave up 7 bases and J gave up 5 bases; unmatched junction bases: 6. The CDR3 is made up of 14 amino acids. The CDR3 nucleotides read TGTGCCAGCAAAAAGACTAGCGGTAACAATGAGCAGTTCTTC. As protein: CASKKTSGNNEQFF.

CDR3 in DNA: TGTGCCAGCTCACCATCCGGTCCGGGAATAACAGATACGCAGTATTTT. Protein product: CASSPSGPGITDTQYF. V usage is TRBV18 and J usage is TRBJ2-3, with TRBD2 as a possible D gene (5 bases). V shed 2 bases and J shed 3 bases, with 15 bases lying between them. CDR1 KGHSH and CDR2 LQKENI come from the germline V gene. The CDR3 length is 16 residues.

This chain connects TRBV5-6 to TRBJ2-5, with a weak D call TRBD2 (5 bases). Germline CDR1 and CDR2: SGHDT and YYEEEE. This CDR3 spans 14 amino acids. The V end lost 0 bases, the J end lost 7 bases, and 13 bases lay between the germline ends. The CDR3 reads CASSLASGIRTQYF. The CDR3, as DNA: TGTGCCAGCAGCTTGGCCTCGGGGATTAGGACCCAGTACTTC.

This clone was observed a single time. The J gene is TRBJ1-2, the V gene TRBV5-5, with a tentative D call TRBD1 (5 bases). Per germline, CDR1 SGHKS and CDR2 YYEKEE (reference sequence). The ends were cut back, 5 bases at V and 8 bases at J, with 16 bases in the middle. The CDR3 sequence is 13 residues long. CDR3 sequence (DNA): TGTGCCAGCAGTTTAGGAGGGGCGCGCGGCTACACCTTC. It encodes CASSLGGARGYTF.

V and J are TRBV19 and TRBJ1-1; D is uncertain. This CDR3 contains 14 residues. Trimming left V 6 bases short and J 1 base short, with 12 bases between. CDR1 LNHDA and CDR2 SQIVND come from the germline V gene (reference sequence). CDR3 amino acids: CASRISRGNTEAFF. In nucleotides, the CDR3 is TGTGCCAGTAGGATTTCTCGGGGGAACACTGAAGCTTTCTTT.

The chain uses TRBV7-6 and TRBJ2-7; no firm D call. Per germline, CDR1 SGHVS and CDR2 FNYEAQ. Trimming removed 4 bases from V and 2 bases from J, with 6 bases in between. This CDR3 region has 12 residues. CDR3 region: CASSSTPYEQYF. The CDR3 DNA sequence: TGTGCCAGCAGCTCTACCCCCTACGAGCAGTACTTC.

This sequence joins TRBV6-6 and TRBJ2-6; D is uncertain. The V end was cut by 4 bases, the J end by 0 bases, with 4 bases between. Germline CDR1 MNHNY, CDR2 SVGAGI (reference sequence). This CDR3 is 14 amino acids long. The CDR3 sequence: CASSFLSGANVLTF. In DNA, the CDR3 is TGTGCCAGCAGTTTTCTCTCTGGGGCCAACGTCCTGACTTTC.

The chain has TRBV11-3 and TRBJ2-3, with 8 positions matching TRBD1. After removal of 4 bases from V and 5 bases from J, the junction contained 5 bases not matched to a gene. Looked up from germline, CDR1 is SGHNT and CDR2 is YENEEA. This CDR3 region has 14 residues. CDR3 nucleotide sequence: TGTGCCAGCAGCTACGGACAGGGAGTAGATACGCAGTATTTT. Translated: CASSYGQGVDTQYF.

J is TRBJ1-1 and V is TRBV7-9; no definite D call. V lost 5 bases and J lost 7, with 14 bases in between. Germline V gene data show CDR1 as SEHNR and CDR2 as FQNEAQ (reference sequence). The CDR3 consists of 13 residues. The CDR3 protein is CASSPRWEVEAFF. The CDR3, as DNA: TGTGCCAGCAGCCCCCGATGGGAGGTTGAAGCTTTCTTT. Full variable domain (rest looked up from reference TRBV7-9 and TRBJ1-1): DTGVSQNPRHKITKRGQNVTFRCDPISEHNRLYWYRQTLGQGPEFLTYFQNEAQLEKSRLLSDRFSAERPKGSFSTLEIQRTEQGDSAMYLCASSPRWEVEAFFGQGTRLTVV.

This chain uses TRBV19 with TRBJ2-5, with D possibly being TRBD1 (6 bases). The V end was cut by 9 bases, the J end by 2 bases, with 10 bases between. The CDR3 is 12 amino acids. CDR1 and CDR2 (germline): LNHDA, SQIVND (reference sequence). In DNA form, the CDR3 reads TGTGCCAGCCGAGGGGGTCAAGAGACCCAGTACTTC. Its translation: CASRGGQETQYF.

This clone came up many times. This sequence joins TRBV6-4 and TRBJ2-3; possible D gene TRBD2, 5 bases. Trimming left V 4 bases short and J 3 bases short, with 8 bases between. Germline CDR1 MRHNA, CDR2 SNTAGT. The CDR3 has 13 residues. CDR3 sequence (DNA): TGTGCCAGCAGTGGTAGGGAGACAGATACGCAGTATTTT. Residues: CASSGRETDTQYF.

The CDR3 sequence: CASSYSSYEQYF. In nucleotides, the CDR3 is TGTGCCAGCAGCTACTCCTCCTACGAGCAGTACTTC. The chain combines TRBV12-3 or TRBV12-4 with TRBJ2-7; no clear D gene. This CDR3 region has 12 residues. V dropped 6 bases and J dropped 0 bases, with 6 bases sitting between them.

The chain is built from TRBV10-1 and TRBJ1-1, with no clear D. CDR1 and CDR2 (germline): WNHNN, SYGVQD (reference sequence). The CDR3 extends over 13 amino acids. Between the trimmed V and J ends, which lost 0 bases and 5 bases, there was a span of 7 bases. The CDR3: CASSESDPTEAFF. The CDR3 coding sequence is TGCGCCAGCAGTGAGTCGGACCCAACTGAAGCTTTCTTT.

CDR3 in DNA: TGTGCCAGCACTGTGGCCTACGAGCAGTACTTC. This sequence encodes CASTVAYEQYF. The chain employs TRBV2 and TRBJ2-7, with D unresolved. The CDR3 sequence is 11 residues long. V gave up 7 bases and J gave up 2 bases, with 6 bases separating them. Germline CDR1 is SNHLY and CDR2 is FYNNEI.

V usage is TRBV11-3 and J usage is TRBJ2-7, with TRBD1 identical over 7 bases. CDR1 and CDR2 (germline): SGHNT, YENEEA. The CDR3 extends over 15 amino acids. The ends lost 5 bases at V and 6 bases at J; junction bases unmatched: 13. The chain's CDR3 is CASSLLGTDGREQYF. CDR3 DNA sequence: TGTGCCAGCAGCCTCCTCGGGACAGATGGCCGCGAGCAGTACTTC.

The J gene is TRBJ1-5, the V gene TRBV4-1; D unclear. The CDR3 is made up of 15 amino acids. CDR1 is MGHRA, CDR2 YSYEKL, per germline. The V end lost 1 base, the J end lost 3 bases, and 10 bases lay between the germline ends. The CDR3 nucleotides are TGCGCCAGCAGCCAAGCTATGAGGGACAATCAGCCCCAGCATTTT. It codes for CASSQAMRDNQPQHF.

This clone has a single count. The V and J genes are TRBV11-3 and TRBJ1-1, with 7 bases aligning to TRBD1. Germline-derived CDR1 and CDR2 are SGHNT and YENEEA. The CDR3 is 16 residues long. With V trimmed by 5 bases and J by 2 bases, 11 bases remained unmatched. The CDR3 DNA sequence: TGTGCCAGCAGCCCTCCCGCGGGACAGTCAAACACTGAAGCTTTCTTT. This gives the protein CASSPPAGQSNTEAFF.

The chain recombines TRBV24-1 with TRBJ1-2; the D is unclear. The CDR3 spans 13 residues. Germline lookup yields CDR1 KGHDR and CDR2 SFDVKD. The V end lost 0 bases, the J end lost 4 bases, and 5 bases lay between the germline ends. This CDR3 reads CATSDLKGYGYTF. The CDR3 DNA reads TGTGCCACCAGTGATTTGAAGGGCTATGGCTACACCTTC.

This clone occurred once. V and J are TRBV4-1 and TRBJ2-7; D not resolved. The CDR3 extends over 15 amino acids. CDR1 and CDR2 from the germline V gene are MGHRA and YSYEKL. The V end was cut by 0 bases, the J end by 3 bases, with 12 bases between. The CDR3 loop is CASSQDLGRYYEQYF. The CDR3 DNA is TGCGCCAGCAGCCAAGATCTCGGGCGGTACTACGAGCAGTACTTC.

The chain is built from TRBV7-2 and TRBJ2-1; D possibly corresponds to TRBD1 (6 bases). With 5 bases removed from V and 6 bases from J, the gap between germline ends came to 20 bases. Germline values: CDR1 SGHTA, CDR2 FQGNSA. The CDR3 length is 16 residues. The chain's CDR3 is CASSSRQGGFGNEQFF. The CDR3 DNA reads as TGTGCCAGCAGCAGCCGCCAAGGGGGATTTGGCAATGAGCAGTTCTTC.